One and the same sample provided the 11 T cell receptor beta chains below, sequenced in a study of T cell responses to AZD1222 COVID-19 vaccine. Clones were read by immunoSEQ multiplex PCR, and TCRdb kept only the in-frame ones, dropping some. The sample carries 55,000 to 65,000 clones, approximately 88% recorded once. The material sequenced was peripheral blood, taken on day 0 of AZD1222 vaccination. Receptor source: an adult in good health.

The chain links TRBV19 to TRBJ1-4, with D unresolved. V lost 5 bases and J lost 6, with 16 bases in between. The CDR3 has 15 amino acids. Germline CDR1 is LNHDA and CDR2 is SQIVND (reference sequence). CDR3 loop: CASSPQVAADEKLFF. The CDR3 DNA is TGTGCCAGTAGTCCCCAAGTTGCTGCGGATGAAAAACTGTTTTTT.

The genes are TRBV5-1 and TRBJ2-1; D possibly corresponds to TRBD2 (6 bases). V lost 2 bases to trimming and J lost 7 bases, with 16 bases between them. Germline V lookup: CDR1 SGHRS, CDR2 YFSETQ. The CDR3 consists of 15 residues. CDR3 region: CASSFGGSSGNEQFF. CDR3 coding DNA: TGCGCCAGCAGCTTTGGGGGGAGTTCAGGGAATGAGCAGTTCTTC.

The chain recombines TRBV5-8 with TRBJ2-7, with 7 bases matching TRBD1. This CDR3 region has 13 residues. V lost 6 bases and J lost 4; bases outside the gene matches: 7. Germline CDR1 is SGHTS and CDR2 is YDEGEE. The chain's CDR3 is CASNRDRFYEQYF. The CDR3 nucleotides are TGTGCCAGCAACCGGGACAGATTTTACGAGCAGTACTTC.

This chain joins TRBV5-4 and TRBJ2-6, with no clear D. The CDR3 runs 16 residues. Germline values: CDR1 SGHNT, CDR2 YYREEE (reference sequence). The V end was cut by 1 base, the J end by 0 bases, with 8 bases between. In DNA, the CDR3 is TGTGCCAGCAGCTTGAGGAAAATCTCTGGGGCCAACGTCCTGACTTTC. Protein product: CASSLRKISGANVLTF.

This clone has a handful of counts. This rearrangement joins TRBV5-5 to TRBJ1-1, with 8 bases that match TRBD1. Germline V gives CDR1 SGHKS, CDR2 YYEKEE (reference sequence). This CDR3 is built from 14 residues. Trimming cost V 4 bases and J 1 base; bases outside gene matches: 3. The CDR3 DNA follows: TGTGCCAGCAGCCGCGGGACAGGGAACACTGAAGCTTTCTTT. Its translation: CASSRGTGNTEAFF.

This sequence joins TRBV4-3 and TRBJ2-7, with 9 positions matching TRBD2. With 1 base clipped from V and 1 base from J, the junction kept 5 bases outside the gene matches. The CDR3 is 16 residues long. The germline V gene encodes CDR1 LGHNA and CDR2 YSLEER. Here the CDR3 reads CASSQGLAVGSYEQYF. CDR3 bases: TGCGCCAGCAGCCAAGGACTAGCGGTGGGATCCTACGAGCAGTACTTC.

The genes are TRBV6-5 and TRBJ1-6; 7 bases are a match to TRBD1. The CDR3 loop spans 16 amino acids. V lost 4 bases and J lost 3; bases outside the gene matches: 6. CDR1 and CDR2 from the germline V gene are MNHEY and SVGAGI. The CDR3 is CASSCGDRIYNSPLHF. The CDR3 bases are TGTGCCAGCAGTTGCGGGGACAGAATCTATAATTCACCCCTCCACTTT.

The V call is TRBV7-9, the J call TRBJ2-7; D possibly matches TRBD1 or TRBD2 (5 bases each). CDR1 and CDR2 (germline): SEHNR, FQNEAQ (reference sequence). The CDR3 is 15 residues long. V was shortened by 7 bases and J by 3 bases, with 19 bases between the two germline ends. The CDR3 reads CASTLGGGRDYEQYF. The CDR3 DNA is TGTGCCAGCACCCTAGGAGGTGGCAGGGACTACGAGCAGTACTTC.

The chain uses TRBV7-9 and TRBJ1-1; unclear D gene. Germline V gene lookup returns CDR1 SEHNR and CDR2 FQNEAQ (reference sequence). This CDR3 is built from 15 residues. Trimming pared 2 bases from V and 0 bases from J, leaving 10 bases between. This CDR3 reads CASSLSSVLNTEAFF. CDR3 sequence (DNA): TGTGCCAGCAGCTTATCATCCGTACTGAACACTGAAGCTTTCTTT.

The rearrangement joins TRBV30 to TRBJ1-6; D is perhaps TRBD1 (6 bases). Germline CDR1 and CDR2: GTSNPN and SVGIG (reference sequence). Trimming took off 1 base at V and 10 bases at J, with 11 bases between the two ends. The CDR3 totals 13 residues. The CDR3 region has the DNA TGTGCCTGGAGTGGACAGGCGATCTCACCCCTCCACTTT. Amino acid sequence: CAWSGQAISPLHF. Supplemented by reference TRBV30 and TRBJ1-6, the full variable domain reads SQTIHQWPATLVQPVGSPLSLECTVEGTSNPNLYWYRQAAGRGLQLLFYSVGIGQISSEVPQNLSASRPQDRQFILSSKKLLLSDSGFYLCAWSGQAISPLHFGNGTRLTVT.

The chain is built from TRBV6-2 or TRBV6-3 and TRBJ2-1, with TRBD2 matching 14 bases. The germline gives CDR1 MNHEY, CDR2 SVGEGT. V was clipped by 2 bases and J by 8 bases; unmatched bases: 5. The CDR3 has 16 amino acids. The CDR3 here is CASSYGTSGSIDEQFF. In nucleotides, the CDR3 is TGTGCCAGCAGTTACGGGACTAGCGGGAGTATCGATGAGCAGTTCTTC.